This TCR beta chain was obtained from a study of T cell repertoires in cytomegalovirus infection. Findings and limits, study-wide: CMV-specific TCR beta clonotypes restricted by HLA-C were the ones dominating the ex vivo response.

V was trimmed by 2 bases and J by 7 bases, leaving 17 bases between them. This CDR3 contains 16 residues. TCRdb itself ran the reads through MiXCR, one entry per CDR3 protein. The sample shows over 100,000 distinct CDR3 sequences, roughly a tenth of them seen only once. This clonotype was recorded at least ten times. Its antigen remains unknown. The J gene is TRBJ1-4, the V gene TRBV12-3 or TRBV12-4; D perhaps matches TRBD1 (5 bases). The material sequenced was PBMCs, sequenced either directly or after in vitro stimulation (not recorded which). The clonotype was recovered from a human donor in good health (CMV status not recorded). Some clones in this sample may be carry-over from other donors' samples. The CDR3 coding sequence is TGTGCCAGCAGTTTAATGGGGCCGGGGCGCGGTGAAAAACTGTTTTTT. It is translated as CASSLMGPGRGEKLFF.